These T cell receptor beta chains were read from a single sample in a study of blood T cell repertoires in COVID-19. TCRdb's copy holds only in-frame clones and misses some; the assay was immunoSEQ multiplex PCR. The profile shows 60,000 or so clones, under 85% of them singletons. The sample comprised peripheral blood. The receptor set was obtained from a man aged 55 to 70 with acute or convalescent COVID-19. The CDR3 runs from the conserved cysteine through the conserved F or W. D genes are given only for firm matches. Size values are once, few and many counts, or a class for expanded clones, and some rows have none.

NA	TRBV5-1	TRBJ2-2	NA	TGCGCCAGCAGCTTGGAGCAGCGAAGCACCGGGGAGCTGTTTTTT	CASSLEQRSTGELFF
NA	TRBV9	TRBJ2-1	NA	TGTGCCAGCAGCGCCCCGGCGGGGGCCTCCTACAATGAGCAGTTCTTC	CASSAPAGASYNEQFF
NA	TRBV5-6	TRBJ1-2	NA	TGTGCCAGCAGCTTGCTACAGGGAAGGTATGGCTACACCTTC	CASSLLQGRYGYTF
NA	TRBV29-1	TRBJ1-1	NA	TGCAGCGTTGATGGGCAGCTAGAAGCTTTCTTT	CSVDGQLEAFF
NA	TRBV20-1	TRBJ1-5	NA	TGCAGTGCTAGTACTTCAGGGGCGCAATGGGCCCAGCATTTT	CSASTSGAQWAQHF
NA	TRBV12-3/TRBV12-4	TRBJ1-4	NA	TGTGCCAGCAGTCGACAGGTTGAAAAACTGTTTTTT	CASSRQVEKLFF
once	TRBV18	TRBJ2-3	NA	TGTGCCAGCTCAAGGGACACCCGCACAGATACGCAGTATTTT	CASSRDTRTDTQYF
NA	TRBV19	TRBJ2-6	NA	TGTGCCAGTAGTCAACTGACAGCTGGGGCCAACGTCCTGACTTTC	CASSQLTAGANVLTF
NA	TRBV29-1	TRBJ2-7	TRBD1	TGCAGCGCCTTGACAGGGGTCGAGCAGTACTTC	CSALTGVEQYF
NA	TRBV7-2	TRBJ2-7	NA	TGTGCCAGCAGCTTGCTTCCGGGGGTTGCCTACGAGCAGTACTTC	CASSLLPGVAYEQYF
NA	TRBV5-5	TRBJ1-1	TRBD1	TGTGCCAGCAGCTCCCTCCCGGGACAGGGGAACACTGAAGCTTTCTTT	CASSSLPGQGNTEAFF
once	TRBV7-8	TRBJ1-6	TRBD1	TGTGCCAGCAGCCTCGGACAGGAGAATTCACCCCTCCACTTT	CASSLGQENSPLHF
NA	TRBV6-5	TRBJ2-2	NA	TGTGCCAGCAGTATACAGCTCAACACCGGGGAGCTGTTTTTT	CASSIQLNTGELFF
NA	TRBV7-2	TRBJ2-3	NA	TGTGCCAGCAGCTTAGACGCCGGAGATACGCAGTATTTT	CASSLDAGDTQYF
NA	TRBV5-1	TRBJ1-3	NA	TGCGCCAGCAGCTTGGGACCGGGAGAGGGAAACACCATATATTTT	CASSLGPGEGNTIYF
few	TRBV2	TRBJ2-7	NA	TGTGCCAGTCGGGACAATTTCTTGGAGCAGTACTTC	CASRDNFLEQYF
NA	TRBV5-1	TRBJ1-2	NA	TGCGCCAGCAGCTTGGTGCCGGGGAACTATGGCTACACCTTC	CASSLVPGNYGYTF
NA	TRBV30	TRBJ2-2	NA	TGTGCCTGGAGTGTCTTGGGGCAGTTCACCGGGGAGCTGTTTTTT	CAWSVLGQFTGELFF
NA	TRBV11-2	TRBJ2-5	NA	TGTGCCAGCAGCGACAGGACCCAAGAGACCCAGTACTTC	CASSDRTQETQYF
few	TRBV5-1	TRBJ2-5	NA	TGCGCCAGCAGCTTGGACAGGGCGCGAGAGACCCAGTACTTC	CASSLDRARETQYF
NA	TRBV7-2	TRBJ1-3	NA	TGTGCCAGCAGCCTTAACAGGGAGTCTGGAAACACCATATATTTT	CASSLNRESGNTIYF
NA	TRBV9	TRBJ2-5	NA	TGTGCCAGCAGCTCCCAGGGTGGGTCCCAAGAGACCCAGTACTTC	CASSSQGGSQETQYF
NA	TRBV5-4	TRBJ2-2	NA	TGTGCCAGCATGGGACAAAACACCGGGGAGCTGTTTTTT	CASMGQNTGELFF
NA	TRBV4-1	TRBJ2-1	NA	TGCGCCAGCACCCGAGAAGTGCGCGACAGAGGATATGAGCAGTTCTTC	CASTREVRDRGYEQFF
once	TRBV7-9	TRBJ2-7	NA	TGTGCCAGCAGCTTAGGGCAGGGGTTCGAGCAGTACTTC	CASSLGQGFEQYF
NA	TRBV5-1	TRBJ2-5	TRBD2	TGCGCCAGCAGCGCCGGACTAGCGGGGGGTTCTGAGACCCAGTACTTC	CASSAGLAGGSETQYF
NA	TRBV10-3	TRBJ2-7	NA	TGTGCCATCAGTGACCCCACCCCACAGGAAGGGTACGAGCAGTACTTC	CAISDPTPQEGYEQYF
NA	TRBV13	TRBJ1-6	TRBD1	TGTGCCAGCAGCTCGTGGACAGGGAATTCACCCCTCCACTTT	CASSSWTGNSPLHF
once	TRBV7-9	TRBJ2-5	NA	TGTGCCAGCAGCTTGGACGGAGGGTCAGAGACCCAGTACTTC	CASSLDGGSETQYF
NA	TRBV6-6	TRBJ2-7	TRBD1	TGTGCCAGCAGTTACCTGACAGGGGGATCCTACGAGCAGTACTTC	CASSYLTGGSYEQYF
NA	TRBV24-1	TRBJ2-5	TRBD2	TGTGCCACCAGTGATTTTGCGGGAGAAGAGACCCAGTACTTC	CATSDFAGEETQYF
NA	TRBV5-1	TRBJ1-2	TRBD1	TGCGCCAGCAGCTTGCAAGGGACAGGGCATGGCTACACCTTC	CASSLQGTGHGYTF
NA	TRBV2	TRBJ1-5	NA	TGTGCCAGCAGTACCCGACGGGGGCAGCCCCAGCATTTT	CASSTRRGQPQHF
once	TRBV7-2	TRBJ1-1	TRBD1	TGTGCCAGCAGCTTGTCCGGGACAGACAACACTGAAGCTTTCTTT	CASSLSGTDNTEAFF
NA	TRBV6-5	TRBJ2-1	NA	TGTGCCAGCAGTTACCTCCCACCGGGAAACTCCAATGAGCAGTTCTTC	CASSYLPPGNSNEQFF
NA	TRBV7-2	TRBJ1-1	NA	TGTGCCAGCAGCTTAGGCAGCGGAGCTTTCTTT	CASSLGSGAFF
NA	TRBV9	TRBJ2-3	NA	TGTGCCAGCAACGTTATCGGGACATCAGATACGCAGTATTTT	CASNVIGTSDTQYF